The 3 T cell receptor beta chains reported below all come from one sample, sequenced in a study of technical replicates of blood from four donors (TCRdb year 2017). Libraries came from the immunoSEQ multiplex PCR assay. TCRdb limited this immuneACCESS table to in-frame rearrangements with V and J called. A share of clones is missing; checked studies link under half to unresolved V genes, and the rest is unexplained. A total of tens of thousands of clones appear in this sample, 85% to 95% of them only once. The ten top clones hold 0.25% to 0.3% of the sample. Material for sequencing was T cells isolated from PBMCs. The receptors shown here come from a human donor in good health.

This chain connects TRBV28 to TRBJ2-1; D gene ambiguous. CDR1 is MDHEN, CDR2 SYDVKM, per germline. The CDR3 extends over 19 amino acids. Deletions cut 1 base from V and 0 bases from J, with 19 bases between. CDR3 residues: CASSLSVSASTFSYNEQFF. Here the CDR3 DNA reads TGTGCCAGCAGTTTATCAGTCAGTGCCTCGACTTTCTCCTACAATGAGCAGTTCTTC.

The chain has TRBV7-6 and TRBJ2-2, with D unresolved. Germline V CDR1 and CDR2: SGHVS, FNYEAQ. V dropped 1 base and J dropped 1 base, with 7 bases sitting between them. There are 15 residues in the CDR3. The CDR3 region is CASSLGALNTGELFF. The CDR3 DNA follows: TGTGCCAGCAGCTTAGGGGCCCTGAACACCGGGGAGCTGTTTTTT.

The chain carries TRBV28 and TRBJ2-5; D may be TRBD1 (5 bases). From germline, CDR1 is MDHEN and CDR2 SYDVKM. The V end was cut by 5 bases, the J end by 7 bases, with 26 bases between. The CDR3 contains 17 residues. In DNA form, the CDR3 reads TGTGCCAGCAGTCCCCGGCCAGGGATAGCTCCCTCAGGGACCCAGTACTTC. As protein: CASSPRPGIAPSGTQYF.